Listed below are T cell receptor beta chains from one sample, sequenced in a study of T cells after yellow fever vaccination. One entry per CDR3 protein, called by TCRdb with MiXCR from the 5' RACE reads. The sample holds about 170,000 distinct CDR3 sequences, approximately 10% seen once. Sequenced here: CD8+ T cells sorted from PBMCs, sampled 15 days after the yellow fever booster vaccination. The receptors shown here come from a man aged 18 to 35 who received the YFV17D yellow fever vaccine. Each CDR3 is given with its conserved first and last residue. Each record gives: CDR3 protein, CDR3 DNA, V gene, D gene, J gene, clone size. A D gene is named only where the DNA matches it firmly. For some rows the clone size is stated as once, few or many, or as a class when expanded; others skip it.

CDR3: CSVEFRLAGGYTF
DNA: TGCAGCGTTGAATTTCGTCTTGCAGGTGGCTACACCTTC
V: TRBV29-1
D: -
J: TRBJ1-2
size: -

CDR3: CASSFKDRTYNEQFF
DNA: TGTGCCAGCAGCTTCAAGGACAGGACCTACAATGAGCAGTTCTTC
V: TRBV7-3
D: TRBD1
J: TRBJ2-1
size: few

CDR3: CASSHRLALKTHEQYF
DNA: TGTGCCAGCAGCCATCGTCTAGCGTTAAAAACCCACGAGCAGTACTTC
V: TRBV4-2
D: -
J: TRBJ2-7
size: -

CDR3: CASSVEGAEETQYF
DNA: TGTGCCAGCAGCGTAGAAGGAGCGGAAGAGACCCAGTACTTC
V: TRBV9
D: -
J: TRBJ2-5
size: -

CDR3: CSARKGARWNNEQFF
DNA: TGCAGTGCTCGAAAGGGGGCGAGGTGGAACAATGAGCAGTTCTTC
V: TRBV20-1
D: TRBD1
J: TRBJ2-1
size: -

CDR3: CATSVSRGTLTETQYF
DNA: TGTGCCACCAGTGTATCCAGGGGAACACTAACAGAGACCCAGTACTTC
V: TRBV24-1
D: -
J: TRBJ2-5
size: -

CDR3: CATSGGGAVDTQYF
DNA: TGTGCCACCAGTGGTGGGGGGGCAGTAGATACGCAGTATTTT
V: TRBV24-1
D: -
J: TRBJ2-3
size: few

CDR3: CASSFAGGTYGYTF
DNA: TGTGCCAGCAGTTTTGCAGGGGGCACGTATGGCTACACCTTC
V: TRBV27
D: TRBD1
J: TRBJ1-2
size: many

CDR3: CASSGDNQETQYF
DNA: TGTGCCAGCAGCGGGGACAATCAAGAGACCCAGTACTTC
V: TRBV9
D: -
J: TRBJ2-5
size: -

CDR3: CASSYGHSRETQYF
DNA: TGTGCCAGCAGTTACGGGCACTCCAGGGAGACCCAGTACTTC
V: TRBV6-5
D: -
J: TRBJ2-5
size: many

CDR3: CASSQGGSDEQFF
DNA: TGCGCCAGCAGCCAGGGGGGGTCGGATGAGCAGTTCTTC
V: TRBV4-1
D: TRBD2
J: TRBJ2-1
size: few

CDR3: CATSDEGQYNEQFF
DNA: TGTGCCACCAGTGACGAGGGACAGTACAATGAGCAGTTCTTC
V: TRBV24-1
D: TRBD1
J: TRBJ2-1
size: -

CDR3: CASPGVTGELFF
DNA: TGCGCCAGTCCCGGGGTCACCGGGGAGCTGTTTTTT
V: TRBV5-1
D: -
J: TRBJ2-2
size: few

CDR3: CASSSAGGGIYEQYF
DNA: TGTGCCAGCAGCTCCGCGGGGGGTGGAATCTACGAGCAGTACTTC
V: TRBV13
D: TRBD2
J: TRBJ2-7
size: many

CDR3: CSTWGGHYGYTF
DNA: TGCAGTACCTGGGGAGGACATTATGGCTACACCTTC
V: TRBV20-1
D: -
J: TRBJ1-2
size: -

CDR3: CSVESPTSGGPREYF
DNA: TGCAGCGTTGAAAGTCCCACTAGCGGGGGCCCCCGGGAGTACTTC
V: TRBV29-1
D: TRBD2
J: TRBJ2-7
size: few

CDR3: CASSYLALYGYTF
DNA: TGTGCCAGCAGTTACTTAGCTCTCTATGGCTACACCTTC
V: TRBV6-6
D: -
J: TRBJ1-2
size: once

CDR3: CASSSVQGGLSYEQYF
DNA: TGCGCCAGCAGCTCGGTTCAAGGGGGGCTTAGCTACGAGCAGTACTTC
V: TRBV5-1
D: -
J: TRBJ2-7
size: few

CDR3: CASLLAGDNEQFF
DNA: TGTGCCAGCCTACTAGCGGGGGACAATGAGCAGTTCTTC
V: TRBV12-3/TRBV12-4
D: TRBD2
J: TRBJ2-1
size: few

CDR3: CASSPSSGNTIYF
DNA: TGTGCCAGCAGTCCCAGCTCTGGAAACACCATATATTTT
V: TRBV6-5
D: -
J: TRBJ1-3
size: few

CDR3: CASSYRPVGPLHF
DNA: TGTGCCAGCAGTTATCGTCCGGTCGGGCCCCTCCACTTT
V: TRBV6-5
D: -
J: TRBJ1-6
size: few

CDR3: CASSLAGTDGTAGETQYF
DNA: TGTGCCAGCAGCTTAGCGGGAACAGATGGGACGGCCGGAGAGACCCAGTACTTC
V: TRBV7-9
D: -
J: TRBJ2-5
size: -

CDR3: CASSERYPGQLAPSTTGNTIYF
DNA: TGTGCCAGCAGCGAAAGATACCCGGGACAACTAGCGCCCAGCACGACTGGAAACACCATATATTTT
V: TRBV9
D: -
J: TRBJ1-3
size: -

CDR3: CASSSGQPGETQYF
DNA: TGTGCCAGCAGCTCGGGACAGCCAGGGGAGACCCAGTACTTC
V: TRBV7-8
D: TRBD1
J: TRBJ2-5
size: few

CDR3: CASSLSGDAYEQYF
DNA: TGTGCCAGCAGCCTCTCGGGGGATGCCTACGAGCAGTACTTC
V: TRBV7-9
D: -
J: TRBJ2-7
size: -

CDR3: CASSLSGARNEQFF
DNA: TGCGCCAGCAGCTTGTCGGGGGCTAGAAATGAGCAGTTCTTC
V: TRBV5-1
D: -
J: TRBJ2-1
size: -

CDR3: CASSLGTLEAFF
DNA: TGTGCCAGCAGCTTGGGGACCCTAGAAGCTTTCTTT
V: TRBV5-5
D: -
J: TRBJ1-1
size: -

CDR3: CASSEGPEQFF
DNA: TGTGCCAGCAGCGAGGGGCCGGAGCAGTTCTTC
V: TRBV9
D: -
J: TRBJ2-1
size: -

CDR3: CASSLFHEVRNTEAFF
DNA: TGTGCCAGCAGCTTATTCCATGAGGTGCGGAACACTGAAGCTTTCTTT
V: TRBV11-2
D: -
J: TRBJ1-1
size: -

CDR3: CASSERGASNQPQHF
DNA: TGTGCCAGCAGTGAACGGGGTGCGAGCAATCAGCCCCAGCATTTT
V: TRBV2
D: -
J: TRBJ1-5
size: few

CDR3: CASSAYGGAIGEQYF
DNA: TGTGCCAGCAGTGCCTACGGGGGGGCCATAGGCGAGCAGTACTTC
V: TRBV2
D: TRBD2
J: TRBJ2-7
size: -

CDR3: CASKIGGEYNEQFF
DNA: TGTGCCAGTAAAATTGGCGGGGAGTACAATGAGCAGTTCTTC
V: TRBV7-3
D: -
J: TRBJ2-1
size: -

CDR3: CASSLVPGLSYNSPLHF
DNA: TGTGCCAGCAGCTTAGTGCCAGGCCTCTCCTATAATTCACCCCTCCACTTT
V: TRBV7-2
D: -
J: TRBJ1-6
size: few

CDR3: CASSLEGGSTDTQYF
DNA: TGCGCCAGCAGCTTGGAAGGGGGCAGCACAGATACGCAGTATTTT
V: TRBV5-1
D: TRBD1
J: TRBJ2-3
size: few

CDR3: CASSPHATGYPEAFF
DNA: TGTGCCAGCAGCCCACACGCGACAGGGTACCCTGAAGCTTTCTTT
V: TRBV9
D: TRBD1
J: TRBJ1-1
size: few

CDR3: CASSFSAGELFF
DNA: TGTGCCAGCAGCTTTTCCGCCGGGGAGCTGTTTTTT
V: TRBV7-9
D: -
J: TRBJ2-2
size: few

CDR3: CASSGSGANNEKLFF
DNA: TGTGCCAGCAGCGGATCAGGGGCTAATAATGAAAAACTGTTTTTT
V: TRBV7-2
D: -
J: TRBJ1-4
size: -

CDR3: CASSLRRRGRQVHF
DNA: TGTGCCAGCAGCTTGCGTCGAAGGGGCCGACAGGTCCATTTT
V: TRBV7-9
D: -
J: TRBJ1-5
size: -

CDR3: CASIGRDGDNYGYTF
DNA: TGTGCCAGCATCGGCCGGGACGGGGATAACTATGGCTACACCTTC
V: TRBV9
D: -
J: TRBJ1-2
size: few

CDR3: CASSQEEPRQYEQYF
DNA: TGCGCCAGCAGCCAAGAGGAACCCAGACAATACGAGCAGTACTTC
V: TRBV4-1
D: -
J: TRBJ2-7
size: few

CDR3: CASSRVPGDTQYF
DNA: TGCGCCAGCTCGCGGGTCCCGGGAGATACGCAGTATTTT
V: TRBV5-1
D: -
J: TRBJ2-3
size: -

CDR3: CASSLANEETYGYTF
DNA: TGTGCCAGCAGCTTAGCCAATGAGGAGACCTATGGCTACACCTTC
V: TRBV7-9
D: -
J: TRBJ1-2
size: few

CDR3: CSARGLTNYGYTF
DNA: TGCAGCGCTAGGGGTCTCACTAACTATGGCTACACCTTC
V: TRBV29-1
D: -
J: TRBJ1-2
size: -

CDR3: CASSQDGPGPTTEQYF
DNA: TGCGCCAGCAGCCAAGATGGACCGGGACCGACCACCGAGCAGTACTTC
V: TRBV4-3
D: -
J: TRBJ2-7
size: -

CDR3: CATSGGQKYSNQPQHF
DNA: TGTGCCACCAGTGGGGGACAGAAATATAGCAATCAGCCCCAGCATTTT
V: TRBV24-1
D: TRBD1
J: TRBJ1-5
size: few

CDR3: CASSSPRVDQGNTEAFF
DNA: TGTGCCAGCAGTTCGCCCCGGGTTGATCAGGGGAACACTGAAGCTTTCTTT
V: TRBV28
D: -
J: TRBJ1-1
size: few

CDR3: CASSQVGASLRTEAFF
DNA: TGCGCCAGCAGCCAAGTCGGGGCCAGCCTGAGGACTGAAGCTTTCTTT
V: TRBV4-1
D: -
J: TRBJ1-1
size: -

CDR3: CASSLHRGQHNEQFF
DNA: TGCGCCAGCAGCCTCCACAGGGGGCAACACAATGAGCAGTTCTTC
V: TRBV5-1
D: TRBD1
J: TRBJ2-1
size: few

CDR3: CASSPGTSGKLDIQYF
DNA: TGCGCCAGCAGCCCAGGGACTAGCGGGAAGCTAGACATTCAGTACTTC
V: TRBV4-3
D: TRBD2
J: TRBJ2-4
size: many

CDR3: CASSVGTGDLGTEAFF
DNA: TGTGCCAGCAGCGTCGGGACAGGGGATCTCGGCACTGAAGCTTTCTTT
V: TRBV9
D: TRBD1
J: TRBJ1-1
size: -

CDR3: CASSLEGGAGQPQHF
DNA: TGCGCCAGCAGCTTGGAGGGGGGCGCGGGGCAGCCCCAGCATTTT
V: TRBV5-1
D: -
J: TRBJ1-5
size: few

CDR3: CSVEDGLSELDTQYF
DNA: TGCAGCGTTGAAGATGGGTTAAGCGAATTAGATACGCAGTATTTT
V: TRBV29-1
D: -
J: TRBJ2-3
size: few

CDR3: CSVEKTGHYYGYTF
DNA: TGCAGCGTTGAAAAGACAGGACACTACTATGGCTACACCTTC
V: TRBV29-1
D: -
J: TRBJ1-2
size: -

CDR3: CSAREGRAAFF
DNA: TGCAGTGCTAGAGAGGGACGGGCAGCTTTCTTT
V: TRBV20-1
D: -
J: TRBJ1-1
size: once